The 8 T cell receptor beta chains below were found in one sample sequenced in a study of long-term antiretroviral therapy in people with HIV. Version v3.0 of the immunoSEQ assay was performed at survey level. Some clones are missing from TCRdb's copy, which holds only in-frame ones; the method was immunoSEQ multiplex PCR. The table records about 43,000 clones, roughly 86% of them present only once. The source material was unsorted PBMCs, sampled 0.1 years before starting antiretroviral therapy. Every receptor here comes from a woman aged 45-65 years with HIV.

This rearrangement joins TRBV18 to TRBJ2-7, with a tentative D call TRBD1 (5 bases). This CDR3 region has 12 residues. In germline, CDR1 is KGHSH, CDR2 LQKENI. Trimming stripped 3 bases from V and 5 bases from J, with 8 bases between. The CDR3 DNA reads as TGTGCCAGCTCACCGGTCAGGGACGAGCAGTACTTC. It translates to CASSPVRDEQYF.

The CDR3 coding sequence is TGCGCCAGCAGCCAAGATGACGGAAGGGACGCTTTCTTT. Its protein product is CASSQDDGRDAFF. The rearrangement links TRBV4-1 to TRBJ1-1; a possible D gene is TRBD1 (5 bases). The CDR3 extends over 13 amino acids. V was pared by 0 bases and J by 11 bases, with 13 bases between. Germline values: CDR1 MGHRA, CDR2 YSYEKL.

The genes are TRBV18 and TRBJ2-2, with D tentatively TRBD1 (6 bases). Germline values: CDR1 KGHSH, CDR2 LQKENI. The CDR3 is 15 residues long. V was cut by 1 base and J by 5 bases, with 11 bases left in between. The CDR3 spells CASSPRGQPTGELFF. The DNA of the CDR3 is TGTGCCAGCTCACCACGGGGACAACCGACCGGGGAGCTGTTTTTT.

A single count supports this clone. V is TRBV2 and J is TRBJ2-3; no reliable D call. The CDR3 totals 12 residues. The V gene lost 2 bases and the J gene lost 4 bases, with 4 bases spanning the gap. Per the germline V gene, CDR1 is SNHLY and CDR2 is FYNNEI. The CDR3: CASSELADTQYF. In nucleotides, the CDR3 is TGTGCCAGCAGTGAACTGGCAGATACGCAGTATTTT.

The chain is built from TRBV5-1 and TRBJ1-2; D not certain. CDR1 is SGHRS, CDR2 YFSETQ, per germline. The CDR3 runs to 14 residues. Trimming pared 0 bases from V and 1 base from J, leaving 7 bases between. The CDR3 sequence is CASSLEGYNYGYTF. Here the CDR3 DNA reads TGCGCCAGCAGCTTGGAAGGGTATAACTATGGCTACACCTTC.

CDR3 loop: CASSLNTGGNYGYTF. Written as DNA, the CDR3 is TGTGCCAGCAGTTTAAATACAGGGGGAAACTATGGCTACACCTTC. J is TRBJ1-2 and V is TRBV6-5; TRBD1 matches 8 bases. CDR1 and CDR2 from the germline V gene are MNHEY and SVGAGI. J lost 2 bases, V lost 4 bases, and 6 bases had no gene match. The CDR3 runs 15 residues.

The V call is TRBV10-2, the J call TRBJ1-4; a weak D match, TRBD1 (5 bases). The CDR3 loop spans 14 amino acids. Trimming removed 6 bases from V and 7 bases from J, with 15 bases in between. Germline V gene lookup returns CDR1 WSHSY and CDR2 SAAADI. The CDR3 coding sequence is TGCGCCAGCAGGGAGGGACGAAACTCTGAAAAACTGTTTTTT. Translation gives CASREGRNSEKLFF.

The chain couples TRBV7-6 to TRBJ2-3; the match to TRBD2 covers 8 bases. This CDR3 has 16 residues. Trimming removed 5 bases from V and 4 bases from J; junction bases left unmatched: 11. From germline, CDR1 is SGHVS and CDR2 FNYEAQ. CDR3 in amino acids: CASSPSPRGAPDTQYF. CDR3 nucleotide sequence: TGTGCCAGCAGCCCCTCCCCGCGGGGGGCCCCAGATACGCAGTATTTT. Using reference TRBV7-6 and TRBJ2-3 for the parts outside the CDR3, the full variable domain is GAGVSQSPRYKVTKRGQDVALRCDPISGHVSLYWYRQALGQGPEFLTYFNYEAQQDKSGLPNDRFSAERPEGSISTLTIQRTEQRDSAMYRCASSPSPRGAPDTQYFGPGTRLTVL.